This record looks at one T cell receptor beta chain sequence and its context. The antigen it binds to is not known. Base qualities are not provided; no much larger clone lies one nucleotide away. The data are from a study of shared T cell receptors in the human thymus (dated by TCRdb to about 2021). For the study in its entirety: The study examined how the human thymus generates shared, self-reactive T-cell receptor alpha chains.

Libraries were made using the immunoSEQ multiplex PCR assay. TCRdb retrieved this table from immuneACCESS and kept in-frame rearrangements only. Not all clones are present; in checked studies, unresolved V genes account for under half, and no reason is known for the remainder. The sample records 450,000 to 650,000 clones, 75% to 80% of which are singletons. The ten most abundant clones make up roughly 0.013% of the sample. At the junction V is shortened by 5 bases and J by 0 bases, with 14 bases in between. Measured from the cysteine to the phenylalanine, the CDR3 is 16 residues long. This entry keeps only the CDR3 DNA: 48 bases, framed from base 1. The germline V gene provides CDR1 SGHRS and CDR2 YFSETQ. These data also featured in a second study, about human thymus T cells. According to the second study: The donors were immunologically healthy infants in Finland who had open corrective cardiac surgery for congenital heart defects. The thymus tissue came from surgical resects taken out during corrective cardiac surgery. Both the thymic and the peripheral blood repertoires appeared to show biased V and J gene segment usage. The related research reported highly overlapping thymic TCR repertoires among unrelated individuals. The study described the TCR alpha and beta repertoires in under ten infant thymus samples and a few matching peripheral blood samples. The infant donors were about 6 to 244 days old, and the cohort included about 6 males and two females. Thymocytes were mechanically released from the tissue and were stored as pellets of about 8.5-31 million cells at -70 degrees C. Genomic DNA was extracted from frozen cell pellets with a QIAsymphony instrument. The immunoSEQ multiplex PCR assay was used to amplify the TCRB and TCRAD loci from a standardized amount of quality-controlled genomic DNA. The amplicons spanned the V(D)J region and were long enough to cover the CDR3 and allow V and J genes to be identified. The commercial immunoSEQ service was used to sequence amplicons on an Illumina platform. Primer bias and sequencing errors were corrected using previously described methods, and TCRAD and TCRB definitions followed the IMGT database. Analysis of the repertoires was done with immunoSEQ Analyzer 3.0 and VDJTools and included basic statistics, V/J segment usage, diversity estimates, rarefaction and pairwise overlap. Diversity was estimated using the Chao1, ChaoE, Efron-Thisted, Shannon and inverse Simpson indices, and was also estimated on datasets down-sampled to the size of the smallest sample. Repertoire overlap was determined by strict matching of CDR3 nucleotide sequence, V gene and J gene, and Jaccard-based multidimensional scaling clustering was applied. On average, thymus samples gave 650,000 to 1,000,000 unique TCRB clonotypes, whereas blood samples gave roughly 86,000.

The clonotype was recovered from a boy younger than two with a congenital heart defect. Donor details come from another sample of the same person, matched by shared clones. The V and J genes are TRBV5-1 and TRBJ2-2, with the D gene not confidently named. The specimen was thymocytes. The CDR3 has the sequence CASRLSGNSNTGELFF. The bases are TGCGCCAGCAGACTCTCAGGCAACTCGAACACCGGGGAGCTGTTTTTT.